This TCR beta chain was profiled in a study of T cells in Graves' hyperthyroidism and ophthalmopathy. TCR beta CDR3 regions were amplified from RNA transcripts. HTBI primers were used for first-round RT-PCR of the TCR CDR3. TCRdb re-analysed the multiplex PCR reads in MiXCR, keeping a single row per CDR3 protein. The repertoire holds about half a million distinct CDR3 sequences, with more than 20% as singletons. This clonotype appeared many times. Trimming took off 3 bases at V and 4 bases at J, with 15 bases between the two ends. The CDR3 covers 15 residues. CDR1 is MDHEN, CDR2 SYDVKM, per germline. The TCR was taken from a man aged 18 to 35 with Graves' hyperthyroidism. Material for sequencing was blood. The chain couples TRBV28 to TRBJ1-2, with D perhaps TRBD1 (5 bases). The CDR3 region is CASSFGGGLIYGYTF. Written as DNA, the CDR3 is TGTGCCAGCAGTTTCGGGGGGGGTCTGATCTATGGCTACACCTTC.